This TCR beta chain originates from a study of T cell repertoires in cytomegalovirus infection. Study at large: Indications came from public TCR beta signatures; they pointed to CMV infection and to a matching HLA type.

TCRdb re-derived calls from the reads in MiXCR, one entry per CDR3 protein. The sample contains about a million distinct CDR3 sequences, around 29% of which appear only once. Germline trimming cut 5 bases from V and 4 bases from J; bases unmatched to any gene: 9. Germline CDR1 is MGHRA and CDR2 is YSYEKL. The CDR3 has 15 amino acids. Study findings and constraints: Across the ex vivo response, the dominant clonotypes were HLA-C-restricted CMV-specific TCR beta clonotypes.

The sample holds a few counts of this clonotype. Its antigen is undetermined. Sample: cultured CD8+ T cells from PBMCs, taken from culture after CMV antigen stimulation. The J gene is TRBJ2-3, the V gene TRBV4-1; 7 nucleotides line up with TRBD2. This clonotype originated in a human donor in good health (CMV status not recorded). Some clones in this sample may be carry-over from other donors' samples. CDR3 sequence reads: CASSGAGDFSDTQYF. Here the CDR3 DNA reads TGCGCCAGCAGCGGCGCGGGGGACTTCTCAGATACGCAGTATTTT.